This TCR beta chain is drawn from a study of early T cells in non-severe SARS-CoV-2 infection. V was pared by 4 bases and J by 5 bases, with 15 bases between. The CDR3 is 14 residues long. Per germline, CDR1 SGHTA and CDR2 FQGNSA. This clonotype was found many times. A single record per CDR3 protein comes from TCRdb applying MiXCR to the 5' RACE reads. The sample lists more than 85,000 distinct CDR3 sequences; around 13% were seen once. The chain has TRBV7-2 and TRBJ2-7; D is possibly TRBD1 (5 bases). This sequence was found in an adult who was a healthcare worker with PCR-confirmed SARS-CoV-2 infection or an uninfected control (not recorded which). Sequencing was done on a sample of whole blood. The CDR3 bases are TGTGCCAGCAGCTCCAGGGTCGTGAGAAACGAGCAGTACTTC. This sequence encodes CASSSRVVRNEQYF.